This is a list of T cell receptor beta chains from one sample in a study of OX40 agonist ivuxolimab in advanced cancers. Sequenced by immunoSEQ multiplex PCR; TCRdb stores in-frame clones only, minus some. The sample comprises some 65,000 clones, 80% to 90% of which are singletons, and approximately 12% rests with the top ten. Sample: CD4+ or CD8+ T cells sorted from blood, taken in a trial of the OX40 agonist ivuxolimab. All receptors derive from an adult with an advanced solid tumor such as melanoma, head and neck, liver or kidney cancer. Each CDR3 is given without its conserved first and last residue.

J,V,CDR3
TRBJ1-3,TRBV5-6,ASSSSGSPGNTIY
TRBJ2-1,TRBV4-1,ASSPRQSSYNEQF
TRBJ1-1,TRBV10-1,ASSVFGGEAF
TRBJ2-5,TRBV7-9,ASSPGQGGQTEETQY
TRBJ2-3,TRBV19,ASRGTLPEPAY
TRBJ2-1,TRBV27,ASSLSSGQIHNEQF
TRBJ2-7,TRBV7-3,ASSFSGSSYEQY
TRBJ2-7,TRBV19,ASSIGTGESYEQY
TRBJ2-7,TRBV5-1,ASSLEGQGVDEQY
TRBJ2-7,TRBV7-9,ASSLDGYWGAY
TRBJ2-1,TRBV14,ASSPYPPWAGNNEQF
TRBJ1-2,TRBV7-9,ASSPPVVGTANYGYT
TRBJ2-1,TRBV7-9,ASSFGNNEQF
TRBJ1-1,TRBV30,AWSVQGNTEAF
TRBJ1-2,TRBV9,ASSVARDRENGYT
TRBJ2-1,TRBV7-9,ASSLRGYNEQF
TRBJ2-7,TRBV29-1,SVEVGRGAYEQY
TRBJ2-1,TRBV4-1,ASSQDRAGLAYLHEQF
TRBJ2-3,TRBV6-5,ASSYTSGVTDTQY
TRBJ2-7,TRBV28,ASSFPETGGDYEQY
TRBJ2-1,TRBV19,ASSIFVAGNEQF
TRBJ2-7,TRBV7-9,ASSLVGIAGGHYEQY
TRBJ2-7,TRBV27,ASSDQQGSSYEQY
TRBJ2-5,TRBV10-2,ASSAGLAGSETQY
TRBJ1-1,TRBV4-2,ASSQEGQVNTEAF
TRBJ2-7,TRBV10-3,AISEVGGRSNEQY